A selection of T cell receptor beta chains follows, all from one sample in a study of blood T cell repertoires in COVID-19. Generated by immunoSEQ multiplex PCR, the TCRdb table keeps only in-frame clones and is missing some. Altogether around 300,000 clones are present, over 80% being singletons, with the ten largest covering about 5%. Sequences were obtained from PBMCs or T cells enriched from blood (not recorded which). The receptors stem from a man aged 25 to 45 who had recovered from COVID-19. CDR3s leave out the opening cysteine and the closing phenylalanine or tryptophan.

v_gene	j_gene	CDR3aa
TRBV7-2	TRBJ1-3	ASSPRGGGNTIY
TRBV7-2	TRBJ2-3	ASSFRAGGGTDTQY
TRBV7-9	TRBJ1-6	ASSLESSPLH
TRBV21-1	TRBJ1-1	ASITGALLLPEAF
TRBV27	TRBJ2-3	ASSDRGGDTQY
TRBV24-1	TRBJ1-2	ATSDLPGTGGNT
TRBV7-9	TRBJ1-6	ASSRQNIWAPLH
TRBV18	TRBJ1-4	ASSPPTGGGWGKLF
TRBV7-9	TRBJ2-7	ASSHPGTGSYEQY
TRBV7-3	TRBJ2-3	ASSLGLAGTDTQY
TRBV3-1/TRBV3-2	TRBJ2-1	ASSQVETKPYEQF
TRBV11-1	TRBJ1-1	ASSNRVLNTEAF
TRBV10-3	TRBJ1-5	AISEWLEGQPQH
TRBV6-5	TRBJ1-6	ASSRSVKSPLH
TRBV3-1/TRBV3-2	TRBJ2-3	ASSHNPGDTQY
TRBV6-5	TRBJ1-2	ASRSPGQMNYGYT
TRBV3-1/TRBV3-2	TRBJ2-1	ASRLYGTSGLNEQF
TRBV9	TRBJ1-5	ASSGGQDNQPQH
TRBV5-6	TRBJ1-6	ASSFPITGSPLH
TRBV30	TRBJ1-2	AGGQSYGYT
TRBV5-5	TRBJ2-1	ASSYGLAGYNEQF
TRBV7-3	TRBJ1-2	ASSSTPHGGRYT
TRBV4-2	TRBJ2-7	ASSQVGGQSYEQY
TRBV10-1	TRBJ2-7	ASSESGGEYEQY
TRBV6-5	TRBJ2-6	ASSPGWSGANVLT
TRBV3-1/TRBV3-2	TRBJ1-5	ASSYRGGNQPQH
TRBV5-6	TRBJ1-1	ASSPPGQASLNTEAF
TRBV7-9	TRBJ2-1	ASSLGAGTGVYNEQF
TRBV2	TRBJ2-2	ASMGGTGFVGELF
TRBV7-9	TRBJ1-1	AIRGGSEAF
TRBV14	TRBJ2-2	ASSRHIAGNTGELF
TRBV6-1	TRBJ1-5	ASSEAESDNWLKYYQPQH
TRBV7-3	TRBJ1-5	ASSLIGTSPPYQPQH
TRBV5-4	TRBJ1-2	ASSLGGGGYGYT
TRBV19	TRBJ1-5	ASSIEGQVNQPQH
TRBV2	TRBJ2-4	ASSVRDLQY
TRBV4-1	TRBJ2-5	ASSQGPAQGRETQY
TRBV5-5	TRBJ2-1	ASRQDTNYNEQF
TRBV28	TRBJ1-2	ASRYSGSPRPNYGYT
TRBV5-6	TRBJ2-7	ASSLQGSYEQY
TRBV19	TRBJ1-4	ASSFTPYQNEKLF
TRBV19	TRBJ1-5	ASRNDRDQPQH
TRBV12-3/TRBV12-4	TRBJ2-1	ASSFSRGGEQF
TRBV6-5	TRBJ2-7	ASQGGFYEQY
TRBV11-2	TRBJ1-1	ASSPSTNLNTEAF
TRBV16	TRBJ1-2	ASSQSRFGYT
TRBV27	TRBJ2-1	ASSLSSGGGGSNEQF
TRBV28	TRBJ1-5	ASSLSGEIEPQH
TRBV19	TRBJ2-5	ASMGGQGYQETQY
TRBV7-8	TRBJ1-2	ASTLRGDYGYT
TRBV2	TRBJ1-3	ASSPGRPSGNTIY
TRBV2	TRBJ2-5	ASSKRTSGAQETQY
TRBV4-1	TRBJ1-4	ASSHGHPEGDEKLF
TRBV2	TRBJ2-2	ASRQRTGSTGELF
TRBV5-1	TRBJ2-6	ASSSRQGAISGANVLT
TRBV19	TRBJ2-7	ASSIRDRGSYEQY
TRBV28	TRBJ2-7	ASSFLQHYEQY